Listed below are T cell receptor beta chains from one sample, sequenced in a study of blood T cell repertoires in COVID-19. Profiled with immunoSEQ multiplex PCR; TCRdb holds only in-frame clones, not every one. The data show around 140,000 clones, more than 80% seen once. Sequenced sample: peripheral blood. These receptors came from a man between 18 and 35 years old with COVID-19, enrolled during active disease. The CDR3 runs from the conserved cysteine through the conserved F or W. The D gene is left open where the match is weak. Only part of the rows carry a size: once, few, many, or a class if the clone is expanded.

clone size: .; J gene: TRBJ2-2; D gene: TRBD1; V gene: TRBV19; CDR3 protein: CASSMGTGDTGELFF; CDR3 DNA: TGTGCCAGTAGTATGGGGACAGGGGACACCGGGGAGCTGTTTTTT
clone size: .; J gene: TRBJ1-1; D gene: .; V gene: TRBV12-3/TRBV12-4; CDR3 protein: CASSFLTGTEAFF; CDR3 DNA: TGTGCCAGCAGTTTTTTGACGGGCACTGAAGCTTTCTTT
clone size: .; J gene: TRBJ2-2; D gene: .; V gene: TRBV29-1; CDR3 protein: CSVQGSAGELFF; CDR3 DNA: TGCAGCGTTCAGGGATCTGCCGGGGAGCTGTTTTTT
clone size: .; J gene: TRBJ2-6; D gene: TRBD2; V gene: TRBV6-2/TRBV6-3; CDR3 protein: CASSPTFLAGAFGANVLTF; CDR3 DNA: TGTGCCAGCAGCCCTACCTTTCTAGCGGGAGCGTTTGGGGCCAACGTCCTGACTTTC
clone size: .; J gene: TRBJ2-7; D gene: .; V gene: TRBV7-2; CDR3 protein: CASSEQGSSYEQYF; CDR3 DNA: TGTGCCAGCAGCGAGCAGGGGAGCTCCTACGAGCAGTACTTC
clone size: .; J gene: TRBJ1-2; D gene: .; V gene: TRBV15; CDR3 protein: CATSRDLSGIYGYTF; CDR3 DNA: TGTGCCACCAGCAGAGATCTCTCAGGGATCTATGGCTACACCTTC
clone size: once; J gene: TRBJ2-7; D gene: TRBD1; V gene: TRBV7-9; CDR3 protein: CASSLERTGTIREQYF; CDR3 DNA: TGTGCCAGCAGCCTCGAAAGGACAGGGACCATACGCGAGCAGTACTTC
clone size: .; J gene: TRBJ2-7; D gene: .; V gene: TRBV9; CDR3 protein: CASSVGTSGYEQYF; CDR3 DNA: TGTGCCAGCAGCGTGGGCACTAGTGGGTACGAGCAGTACTTC
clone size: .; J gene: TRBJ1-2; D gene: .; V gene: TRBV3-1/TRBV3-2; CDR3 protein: CASSQDNPRVPIYGYTF; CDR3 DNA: TGTGCCAGCAGCCAAGATAATCCCAGGGTTCCCATCTATGGCTACACCTTC
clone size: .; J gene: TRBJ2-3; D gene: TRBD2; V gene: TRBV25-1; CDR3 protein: CASSSGLAGDPSTDTQYF; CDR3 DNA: TGTGCCAGCAGCTCGGGACTAGCGGGGGACCCTAGCACAGATACGCAGTATTTT
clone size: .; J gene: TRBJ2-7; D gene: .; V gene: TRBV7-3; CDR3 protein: CASSLDPSGNEQYF; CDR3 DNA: TGTGCCAGCAGCTTAGACCCCTCAGGCAACGAGCAGTACTTC
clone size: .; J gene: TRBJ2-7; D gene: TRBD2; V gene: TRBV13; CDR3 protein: CASSLVAGETSYEQYF; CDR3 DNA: TGTGCCAGCAGCTTAGTTGCGGGAGAAACTTCCTACGAGCAGTACTTC
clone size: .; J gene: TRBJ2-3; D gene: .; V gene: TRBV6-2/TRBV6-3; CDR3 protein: CASSYYQLGDTQYF; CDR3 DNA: TGTGCCAGCAGTTACTACCAACTCGGAGATACGCAGTATTTT
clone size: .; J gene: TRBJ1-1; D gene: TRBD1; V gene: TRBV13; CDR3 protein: CASSEGQGPNTEAFF; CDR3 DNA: TGTGCCAGCAGCGAGGGACAGGGGCCCAACACTGAAGCTTTCTTT
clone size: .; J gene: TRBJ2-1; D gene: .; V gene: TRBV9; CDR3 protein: CASSVGGASYNEQFF; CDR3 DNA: TGTGCCAGCAGCGTAGGCGGGGCGTCCTACAATGAGCAGTTCTTC
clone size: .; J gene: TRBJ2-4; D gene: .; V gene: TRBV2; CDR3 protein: CASSEREAKNIQYF; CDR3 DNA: TGTGCCAGCAGTGAACGGGAGGCCAAAAACATTCAGTACTTC
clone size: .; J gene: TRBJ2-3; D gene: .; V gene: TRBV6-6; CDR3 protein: CASTVGHPTDTQYF; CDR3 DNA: TGTGCCAGCACCGTCGGACACCCCACAGATACGCAGTATTTT
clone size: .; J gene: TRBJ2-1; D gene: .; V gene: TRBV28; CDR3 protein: CASSSPRQVNNEQFF; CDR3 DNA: TGTGCCAGCAGTTCCCCTAGACAGGTTAACAATGAGCAGTTCTTC
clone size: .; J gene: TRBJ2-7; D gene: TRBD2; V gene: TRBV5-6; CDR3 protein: CASSYAGTSGTWSYEQYF; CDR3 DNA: TGTGCCAGCAGTTATGCCGGGACTAGCGGGACTTGGTCCTACGAGCAGTACTTC
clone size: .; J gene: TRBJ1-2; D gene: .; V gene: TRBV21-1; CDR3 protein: CASSKAKGQGCWHGYTF; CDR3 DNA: TGTGCCAGCAGCAAAGCGAAGGGACAGGGATGCTGGCATGGCTACACCTTC
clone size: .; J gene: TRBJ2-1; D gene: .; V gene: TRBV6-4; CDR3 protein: CASSPKLDYNEQFF; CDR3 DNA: TGTGCCAGCAGCCCGAAACTAGATTACAATGAGCAGTTCTTC
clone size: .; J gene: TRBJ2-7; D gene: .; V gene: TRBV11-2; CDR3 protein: CASSLKQSYEQYF; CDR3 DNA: TGTGCCAGCAGCTTAAAACAGTCCTACGAGCAGTACTTC
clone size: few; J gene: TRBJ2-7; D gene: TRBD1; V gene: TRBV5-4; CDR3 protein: CASSLGQAGEQYF; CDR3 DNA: TGTGCCAGCAGCCTCGGACAGGCCGGCGAGCAGTACTTC
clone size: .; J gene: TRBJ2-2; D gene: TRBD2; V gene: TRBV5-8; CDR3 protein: CASSNSGSGTGELFF; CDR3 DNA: TGTGCCAGCAGCAATAGCGGGAGTGGCACCGGGGAGCTGTTTTTT
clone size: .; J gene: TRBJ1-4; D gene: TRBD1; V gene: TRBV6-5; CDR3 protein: CASSKDREYNEKLFF; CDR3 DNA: TGTGCCAGCAGCAAGGACAGGGAATACAATGAAAAACTGTTTTTT
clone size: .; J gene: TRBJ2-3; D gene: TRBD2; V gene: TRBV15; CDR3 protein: CATSSGTSGGGTDTQYF; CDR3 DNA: TGTGCCACCAGCAGTGGGACTAGCGGGGGCGGGACAGATACGCAGTATTTT
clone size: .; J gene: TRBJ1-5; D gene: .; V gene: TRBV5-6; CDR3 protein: CASSLGGGNQPQHF; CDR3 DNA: TGTGCCAGCAGCCTGGGGGGAGGCAATCAGCCCCAGCATTTT
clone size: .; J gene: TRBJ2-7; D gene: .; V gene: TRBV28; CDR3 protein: CASSLLGGDSEQYF; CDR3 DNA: TGTGCCAGCAGTTTATTAGGGGGAGATTCGGAGCAGTACTTC
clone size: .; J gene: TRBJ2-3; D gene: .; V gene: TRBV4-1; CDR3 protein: CASSQAGASMGDTQYF; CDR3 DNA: TGCGCCAGCAGCCAAGCGGGAGCGAGCATGGGAGATACGCAGTATTTT
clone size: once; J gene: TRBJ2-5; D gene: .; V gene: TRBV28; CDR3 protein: CASSLENRAKETQYF; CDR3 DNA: TGTGCCAGCAGTTTAGAGAACAGGGCTAAAGAGACCCAGTACTTC
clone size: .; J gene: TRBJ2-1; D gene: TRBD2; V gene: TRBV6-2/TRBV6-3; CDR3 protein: CASSYSPTSGLYNEQFF; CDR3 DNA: TGTGCCAGCAGTTACTCCCCTACTAGCGGACTATACAATGAGCAGTTCTTC
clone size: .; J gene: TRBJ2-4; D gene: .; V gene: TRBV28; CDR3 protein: CASSPPMGAHIQYF; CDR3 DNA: TGTGCCAGCAGTCCCCCCATGGGAGCCCACATTCAGTACTTC
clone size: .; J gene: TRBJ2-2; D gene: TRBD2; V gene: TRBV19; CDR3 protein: CASSTQREGSSGELFF; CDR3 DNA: TGTGCCAGTAGTACCCAGCGGGAGGGCTCGTCCGGGGAGCTGTTTTTT
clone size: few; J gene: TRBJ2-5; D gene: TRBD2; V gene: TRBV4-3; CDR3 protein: CASSQGTSGWETQYF; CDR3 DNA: TGCGCCAGCAGCCAGGGGACTAGCGGATGGGAGACCCAGTACTTC
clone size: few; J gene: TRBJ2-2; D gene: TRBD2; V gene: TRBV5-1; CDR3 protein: CASSLLGGDTGELFF; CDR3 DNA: TGCGCCAGCAGCTTGCTCGGGGGGGACACCGGGGAGCTGTTTTTT
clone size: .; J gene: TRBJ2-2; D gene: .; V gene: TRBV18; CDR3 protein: CASSPGASNTGELFF; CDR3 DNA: TGTGCCAGCTCACCAGGAGCGTCGAACACCGGGGAGCTGTTTTTT
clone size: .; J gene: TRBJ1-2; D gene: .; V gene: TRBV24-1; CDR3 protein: CATSVGQYYGYTF; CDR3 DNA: TGTGCCACCAGTGTCGGACAGTACTATGGCTACACCTTC
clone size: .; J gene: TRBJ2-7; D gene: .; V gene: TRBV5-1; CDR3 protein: CASSFNFRRSSYEQYF; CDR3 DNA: TGCGCCAGCAGCTTCAATTTCAGGAGGAGCTCCTACGAGCAGTACTTC
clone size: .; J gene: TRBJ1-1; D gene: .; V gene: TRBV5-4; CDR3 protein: CASSLGAGRTEAFF; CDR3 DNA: TGTGCCAGCAGCTTGGGGGCAGGGAGGACTGAAGCTTTCTTT
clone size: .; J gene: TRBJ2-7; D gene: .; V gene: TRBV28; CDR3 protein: CASSRDTRSYEQYF; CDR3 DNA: TGTGCCAGCAGCAGGGACACACGCTCCTACGAGCAGTACTTC
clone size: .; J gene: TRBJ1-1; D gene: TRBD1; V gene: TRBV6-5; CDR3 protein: CASSIPGQKNTEAFF; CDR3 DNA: TGTGCCAGCAGCATACCGGGACAGAAGAACACTGAAGCTTTCTTT
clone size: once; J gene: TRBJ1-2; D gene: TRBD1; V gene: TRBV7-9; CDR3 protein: CASSLDRGHGYTF; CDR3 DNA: TGTGCCAGCAGCTTAGACAGGGGGCATGGCTACACCTTC